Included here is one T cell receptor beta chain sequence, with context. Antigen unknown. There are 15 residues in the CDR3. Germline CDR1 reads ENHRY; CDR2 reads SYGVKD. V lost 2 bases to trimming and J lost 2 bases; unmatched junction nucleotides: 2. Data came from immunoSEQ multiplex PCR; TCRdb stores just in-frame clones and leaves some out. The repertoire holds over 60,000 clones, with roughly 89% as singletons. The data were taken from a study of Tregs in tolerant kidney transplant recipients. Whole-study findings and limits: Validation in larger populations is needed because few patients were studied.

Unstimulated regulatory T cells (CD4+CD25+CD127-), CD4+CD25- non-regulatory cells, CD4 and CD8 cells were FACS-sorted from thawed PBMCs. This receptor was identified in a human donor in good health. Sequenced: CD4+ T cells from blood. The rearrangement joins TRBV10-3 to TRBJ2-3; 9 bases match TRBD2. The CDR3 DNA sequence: TGTGCCATCAGTGAGAAGCGGGAGGCCACAGATACGCAGTATTTT. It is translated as CAISEKREATDTQYF.